The T cell receptor beta chain under discussion was sequenced for a study of T cells after yellow fever vaccination. Study overall: Fractions with few cells were prepared using SMART-Seq v4 Ultra Low Input.

There are 14 residues in the CDR3. V lost 5 bases to trimming and J lost 0 bases, with 9 bases between them. The study's findings and limits: CD4 and CD8 compartments shared a small share of clonotypes.

TCRdb analysed the 5' RACE reads with MiXCR anew, one entry per CDR3 protein. The sample lists around 300,000 distinct CDR3 sequences, 4.1% occurring once. About this clonotype: Antigen unknown.

The source of this sequence is a man younger than 30 who received the YFV17D yellow fever vaccine. The input for sequencing was PBMCs, taken 5 days after the yellow fever booster vaccination. The genes are TRBV12-3 or TRBV12-4 and TRBJ2-3; D not resolved. CDR3 loop: CASSVGASTDTQYF. The CDR3 nucleotides are TGTGCCAGCAGTGTGGGCGCCAGCACAGATACGCAGTATTTT.